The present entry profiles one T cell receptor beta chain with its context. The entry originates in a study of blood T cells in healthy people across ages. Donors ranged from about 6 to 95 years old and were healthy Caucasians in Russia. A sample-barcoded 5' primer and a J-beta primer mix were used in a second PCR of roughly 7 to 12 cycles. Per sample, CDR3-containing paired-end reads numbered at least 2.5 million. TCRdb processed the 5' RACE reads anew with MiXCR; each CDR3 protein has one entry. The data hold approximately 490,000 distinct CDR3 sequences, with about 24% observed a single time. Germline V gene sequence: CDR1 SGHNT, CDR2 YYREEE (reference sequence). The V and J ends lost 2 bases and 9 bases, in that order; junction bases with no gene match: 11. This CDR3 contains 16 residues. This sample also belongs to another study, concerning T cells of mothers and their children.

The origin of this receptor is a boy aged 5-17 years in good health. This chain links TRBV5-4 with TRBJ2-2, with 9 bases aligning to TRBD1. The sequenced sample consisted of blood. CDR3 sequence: CASSFRGQGLPRELFF. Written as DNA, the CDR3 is TGTGCCAGCAGCTTTCGGGGACAGGGTTTGCCCAGGGAGCTGTTTTTT.